The text below deals with one TCR beta chain. Its matching antigen is unknown. The record originates from a study of blood T cells in healthy people across ages. Study results and caveats: Bulk PBMC profiling left naive and antigen-experienced comparisons inconclusive. Donor CMV status, an unknown factor, possibly confounded changes in expanded clonotypes.

The authors ran a second PCR of 7 to 11 cycles using a sample-barcoded 5' primer and a J-beta primer mix. TCRdb itself ran the 5' RACE reads through MiXCR, one entry per CDR3 protein. The sample has some 1.4 million distinct CDR3 sequences, 42% seen once; the top ten hold roughly 7.9%. The CDR3 runs 16 residues. Germline CDR1 and CDR2: SGDLS and YYNGEE. Trimming removed 3 bases from V and 3 bases from J, with 17 bases in between. The origin of this receptor is a woman younger than 35 in good health. Sequenced sample: blood. The gene calls are TRBV9 and TRBJ2-3; TRBD1 is a possible D gene (6 bases). CDR3 loop: CASSGRTATGTDTQYF. In DNA, the CDR3 is TGTGCCAGCAGCGGAAGGACAGCCACGGGAACAGATACGCAGTATTTT.